This record concerns one TCR beta chain sequence. Its antigen is not known. Individual cDNA molecules were tagged with unique molecular identifiers, the study reported. MiXCR was run by TCRdb on the 5' RACE reads, yielding one entry per CDR3 protein. The sample holds 68,000 or so distinct CDR3 sequences; 12% are singletons and the top ten take over 1.5%. The data originate from a study of early T cells in non-severe SARS-CoV-2 infection. Across the whole study: Sequenced bulk RNA came from whole blood that was unsorted, and chains were unpaired. Study outcomes and limitations: VDJdb matches were skewed toward anti-spike CD8 T cell responses.

From germline, CDR1 is MNHNS and CDR2 SASEGT. This CDR3 contains 13 residues. V lost 7 bases, J lost 6 bases, and 12 bases lay in between. The sequence was obtained from an adult who was a healthcare worker with PCR-confirmed SARS-CoV-2 infection or an uninfected control (not recorded which). J is TRBJ2-2 and V is TRBV6-1; D unclear. Sequencing was done on a sample of whole blood. CDR3 loop: CASTPLGAGELFF. The CDR3 region has the DNA TGTGCCAGCACCCCCCTCGGTGCCGGGGAGCTGTTTTTT.